This TCR beta chain was retrieved from a study of blood T cell repertoires in COVID-19. V was shortened by 0 bases and J by 3 bases, with 6 bases between the two germline ends. Germline CDR1 SGHRS, CDR2 YFSETQ. The CDR3 runs to 13 residues. Participants were aged roughly 18 to 89 years from roughly 25 US areas. Participant reports of clinical history set cohort assignment. Exposed study participants had met a COVID-19 case within 2 weeks before entry. Using immunoSEQ multiplex PCR, the repertoire was profiled, and TCRdb retains in-frame clones only, with some absent. The profile covers 180,000 or so clones, with 80% appearing a single time and around an eighth taken by the ten largest.

The TCR sequence derives from a man between 60 and 70 years old who had been exposed to COVID-19. Sequenced sample: PBMCs or T cells enriched from blood (not recorded which). V is TRBV5-1 and J is TRBJ2-5; no definite D call. The CDR3 region is CASSLGSEETQYF. DNA for the CDR3: TGCGCCAGCAGCTTGGGGTCGGAAGAGACCCAGTACTTC.